This is a list of T cell receptor beta chains from one sample in a study of tumor-infiltrating lymphocytes in primary liver carcinoma. TCRdb called the multiplex PCR reads again in MiXCR, with one record for every CDR3 protein. The data contain about 130,000 distinct CDR3 sequences, 55% to 75% of them singletons. Source material: liver tumor tissue from sampling region 3. The receptors originated from a woman aged 60-75 years with primary liver carcinoma and hepatitis B virus infection. Both conserved end residues are part of each CDR3. A D gene is named only where the DNA matches it firmly. Rows may omit the clone size; those that give it use once, few, many or a size class.

V gene	clone size	D gene	J gene	CDR3 protein	CDR3 DNA
TRBV29-1	.	.	TRBJ2-2	CSIELDTRELFF	TGCAGCATCGAACTGGATACGAGGGAGCTGTTTTTT
TRBV29-1	.	.	TRBJ2-7	CGALSGYEQYF	TGCGGCGCCCTCTCAGGGTACGAGCAATACTTC
TRBV11-2	.	TRBD1	TRBJ1-2	CTSSRTEPGGNYDYTF	TGTACCAGCAGCCGAACCGAGCCAGGGGGGAACTATGACTACACCTTC
TRBV13	few	.	TRBJ2-3	CASTRGGTYTDTQYF	TGTGCCAGCACCCGTGGCGGGACCTACACAGATACGCAGTATTTT
TRBV6-2/TRBV6-3	.	.	TRBJ2-3	CASSSRLGRDMQYF	TGTGCCAGCAGCTCACGGTTAGGTAGAGATATGCAGTATTTT
TRBV11-2	.	.	TRBJ2-7	CACSLEGGGTREQYF	TGTGCCTGCAGCTTAGAAGGGGGAGGGACTCGCGAGCAATACTTC
TRBV7-9	few	.	TRBJ2-6	CASSFSGANVLTF	TGTGCCAGCAGCTTCTCAGGGGCCAACGTCCTGACTTTC
TRBV5-6	many	.	TRBJ2-7	CASSQTGLIYEQYF	TGTGCCAGCAGCCAAACAGGGCTAATTTACGAGCAGTACTTC
TRBV6-1	.	.	TRBJ1-1	CASRGQRNIEAFF	TGTGCCAGCAGAGGACAGAGGAACATTGAAGCTTTCTTT
TRBV29-1	once	TRBD2	TRBJ2-7	CSVTGTSANEQYF	TGCAGCGTGACGGGGACTAGCGCCAACGAGCAGTACTTT
TRBV4-1	many	TRBD2	TRBJ2-1	CASSPDRGTSGINEQFF	TGCGCCAGCAGCCCCGACCGGGGGACTAGCGGGATCAATGAGCAGTTCTTC
TRBV28	few	.	TRBJ2-1	CASSSLGGLGGEQFF	TGTGCCAGCAGCTCCCTGGGCGGTCTAGGAGGTGAGCAGTTCTTC
TRBV4-2	many	.	TRBJ1-5	CASSHRWDAGQPQHF	TGTGCCAGCAGCCATCGTTGGGACGCCGGTCAGCCCCAGCATTTT
TRBV11-2	.	.	TRBJ1-1	CASSTHRATEAFF	TGTGCCAGCAGCACTCACAGGGCCACTGAAGCTTTCTTC
TRBV28	.	.	TRBJ1-1	CASSMGHTEAFF	TGTGCCAGCAGTATGGGTCACACTGAAGCTTTCTTT
TRBV29-1	many	.	TRBJ1-1	CSVEVHFQNTEAFF	TGCAGCGTTGAAGTTCATTTCCAGAACACTGAAGCTTTCTTT
TRBV2	.	TRBD1	TRBJ2-7	CASRGTGVYEQYF	TGTGCCAGCAGAGGCACAGGGGTCTACGAGCAGTACTTC
TRBV7-8	.	.	TRBJ1-3	CASSLGGVPGNTIYF	TGTGCCAGCAGCTTAGGTGGGGTTCCTGGAAACACCATATATTTT
TRBV29-1	.	TRBD1	TRBJ2-5	CSVNLWQGVGETQYF	TGCAGCGTTAACCTATGGCAGGGGGTCGGGGAGACCCAGTACTTC
TRBV11-2	once	.	TRBJ2-3	CANIPLEGTQYF	TGTGCCAACATCCCCCTCGAGGGTACGCAGTATTTT
TRBV12-3/TRBV12-4	once	.	TRBJ2-3	CASSLWAGNTDTQYF	TGTGCCAGCAGCCTATGGGCCGGGAACACGGATACGCAGTATTTT
TRBV4-1	.	.	TRBJ2-2	CASSQDIMTGELFF	TGCGCCAGCAGCCAAGATATCATGACCGGGGAGCTGTTTTTT
TRBV12-3/TRBV12-4	.	.	TRBJ1-3	CANSFGTSGNTIYF	TGTGCCAACAGTTTCGGTACGTCTGGAAACACCATATATTTT
TRBV12-3/TRBV12-4	many	.	TRBJ2-6	CASSFAVTGANVLTF	TGTGCCAGCAGTTTTGCGGTGACTGGGGCCAACGTCCTGACTTTC
TRBV5-1	.	TRBD1	TRBJ1-1	CASSPGTAYTEALF	TGCGCCAGCAGCCCTGGGACAGCATACACTGAAGCTCTCTTT
TRBV11-2	few	.	TRBJ2-1	CPSSLESGDYNGQFF	TGTCCCAGCAGCCTTGAGAGCGGAGATTACAATGGGCAGTTCTTC
TRBV7-9	.	.	TRBJ2-5	CASNLASETQYF	TGTGCCAGCAACTTAGCGTCAGAGACCCAGTACTTC
TRBV10-3	many	TRBD2	TRBJ2-7	CATLLAGTYEQYF	TGTGCCACCCTACTAGCGGGCACCTACGAGCAGTACTTC
TRBV11-3	few	.	TRBJ2-1	CASSLFCEQFF	TGTGCTAGCAGCTTATTCTGTGAGCAGTTCTTC
TRBV7-8	.	.	TRBJ2-4	CASSPLPPGMSYIQYF	TGTGCCAGCAGCCCTTTACCCCCAGGGATGAGCTACATTCAGTACTTC
TRBV4-1	many	TRBD1	TRBJ1-5	CASSQVSGQGEPQHF	TGCGCCAGCAGCCAAGTTTCGGGACAGGGTGAGCCCCAGCATTTT
TRBV11-1	.	.	TRBJ2-3	CVSSSRASTDTQYF	TGTGTCAGCAGCTCTCGGGCTAGCACAGATACGCAGTATTTT
TRBV5-5	many	.	TRBJ1-3	CASSSEPSSGNTIYF	TGTGCCAGCAGCTCCGAACCCAGCTCTGGAAACACCATATATTTT
TRBV29-1	once	.	TRBJ1-1	CSVNRTQGTEAFF	TGCAGCGTTAATAGGACCCAGGGGACTGAAGCTTTCTTC
TRBV19	.	.	TRBJ1-1	CASSIRVGDTEAFF	TGTGCCAGTAGTATTCGGGTCGGGGACACTGAAGCTTTCTTT
TRBV5-4	.	TRBD2	TRBJ2-3	CGSSLASGPTDTQYF	TGTGGCAGTAGCTTGGCTAGCGGACCCACAGATACGCAGTATTTT
TRBV13	.	.	TRBJ2-7	CAGMKRTEVNEQYF	TGTGCCGGCATGAAGAGAACGGAAGTAAACGAGCAGTACTTC
TRBV29-1	many	TRBD2	TRBJ2-1	CSVGGHAAGDEQFF	TGCAGCGTGGGAGGACACGCCGCGGGAGATGAGCAGTTCTTC
TRBV29-1	.	.	TRBJ2-2	CSAGTTGELSF	TGCAGCGCTGGTACTACCGGGGAGCTGTCTTTT
TRBV29-1	.	TRBD1	TRBJ2-1	CSVHEGAVAYNEQFF	TGCAGCGTTCACGAGGGGGCGGTGGCCTACAATGAGCAGTTCTTC
TRBV5-6	.	TRBD2	TRBJ2-1	CASRESGRAHNEQFF	TGTGCCAGCAGGGAGAGCGGGAGGGCCCACAATGAGCAGTTCTTC
TRBV10-3	many	.	TRBJ2-2	CAISESLTGELFF	TGTGCCATCAGTGAGTCGCTCACCGGGGAGCTGTTTTTT